The 16 T cell receptor beta chains presented below share a single source sample, sequenced in a study of cytomegalovirus exposure and HLA in healthy donors. Only in-frame clones appear in the TCRdb table, and some are missing; sequencing was by immunoSEQ multiplex PCR. The data show roughly 100,000 clones, 85% to 95% seen once. The sample comprised PBMCs. The receptor source for this set is a woman between 18 and 30 years old in good health and CMV-seronegative.

Here the CDR3 DNA reads TGCGCCAGCAGGGATGATGAGAGGGGGGGAAACACTGAAGCTTTCTTT. It yields the protein CASRDDERGGNTEAFF. The V and J genes are TRBV4-1 and TRBJ1-1; tentative D call: TRBD1 (6 bases). The CDR3 has 16 residues. CDR1 is MGHRA, CDR2 YSYEKL, per germline. The V and J ends lost 6 bases and 2 bases respectively, with 19 bases between them.

The rearrangement joins TRBV7-9 to TRBJ1-1, with D maybe TRBD1 (5 bases). Germline values: CDR1 SEHNR, CDR2 FQNEAQ (reference sequence). Trimming cost V 9 bases and J 5 bases, with 22 bases left between them. The CDR3 loop spans 15 amino acids. The CDR3 DNA follows: TGTGCCAGTTCGCCTTGGGGGGGTAGTGGGACTGAAGCTTTCTTT. Its translation: CASSPWGGSGTEAFF.

CDR3 nucleotide sequence: TGTGCCTGGAGTTACACAGGGGGAACTGAAGCTTTCTTT. Encoded protein: CAWSYTGGTEAFF. V is TRBV30 and J is TRBJ1-1; 8 bases align to TRBD1. V lost 2 bases, J lost 5 bases, and 4 bases stayed unmatched. The germline CDR1 and CDR2 sequences are GTSNPN and SVGIG (reference sequence). The CDR3 has 13 amino acids.

This rearrangement joins TRBV7-2 to TRBJ1-4; 8 nucleotides agree with TRBD1. The germline V gene has CDR1 SGHTA and CDR2 FQGNSA. The CDR3 is made up of 15 amino acids. V dropped 5 bases and J dropped 2; count of bases not matched to a gene: 4. DNA of the CDR3: TGTGCCAGCAGCGGACGGACAGGGACTAATGAAAAACTGTTTTTT. Amino acids: CASSGRTGTNEKLFF.

The chain employs TRBV2 and TRBJ2-2; D unresolved. The V gene lost 7 bases and the J gene lost 3 bases, with 12 bases spanning the gap. CDR1 SNHLY and CDR2 FYNNEI come from the germline V gene. The CDR3 covers 14 residues. The CDR3 sequence is CASNYKDHTGELFF. CDR3 sequence (DNA): TGTGCCAGCAACTACAAAGACCACACCGGGGAGCTGTTTTTT.

The chain is built from TRBV2 and TRBJ1-5, with TRBD1 matching over 8 bases. Germline CDR1 and CDR2: SNHLY and FYNNEI. Trimming cost V 6 bases and J 3 bases; bases outside gene matches: 4. The CDR3 sequence is 14 residues long. The CDR3 spells CASSPDRANQPQHF. CDR3 DNA sequence: TGTGCCAGCAGCCCGGACAGGGCCAATCAGCCCCAGCATTTT. Together with reference TRBV2 and TRBJ1-5, the CDR3 gives the full variable domain: EPEVTQTPSHQVTQMGQEVILRCVPISNHLYFYWYRQILGQKVEFLVSFYNNEISEKSEIFDDQFSVERPDGSNFTLKIRSTKLEDSAMYFCASSPDRANQPQHFGDGTRLSIL.

The chain joins TRBV29-1 to TRBJ1-1; D unclear. This CDR3 is built from 16 residues. CDR1 SQVTM and CDR2 ANQGSEA come from the germline V gene. Trimming stripped 3 bases from V and 1 base from J, with 18 bases between. The CDR3 sequence is CSVDSRMKNSNTEAFF. DNA for the CDR3: TGCAGCGTTGATTCCAGGATGAAAAATTCGAACACTGAAGCTTTCTTT.

The chain carries TRBV5-1 and TRBJ2-7; D might be TRBD2 (7 bases). Trimming cost V 4 bases and J 5 bases, with 19 bases left between them. Germline V gives CDR1 SGHRS, CDR2 YFSETQ. The CDR3 loop spans 15 amino acids. This CDR3 is CASSPVAGAKNEQYF. The CDR3 region has the DNA TGCGCCAGCAGCCCGGTCGCGGGGGCGAAAAACGAGCAGTACTTC.

The chain joins TRBV6-5 to TRBJ2-5; a possible D gene is TRBD2 (6 bases). CDR1 MNHEY and CDR2 SVGAGI come from the germline V gene. V lost 3 bases to trimming and J lost 5 bases, with 10 bases between them. This CDR3 comprises 13 residues. The CDR3 DNA reads as TGTGCCAGCAGTTATCGGGAGACGGAGACCCAGTACTTC. Its translation is CASSYRETETQYF.

The chain recombines TRBV7-9 with TRBJ2-1, with 12 bases matching TRBD2. This CDR3 contains 15 residues. Germline values: CDR1 SEHNR, CDR2 FQNEAQ (reference sequence). Germline trimming cut 5 bases from V and 8 bases from J; bases unmatched to any gene: 7. CDR3 DNA: TGTGCCAGCAGCCACGGACTAGCGGGAACCGATGAGCAGTTCTTC. The encoded protein is CASSHGLAGTDEQFF.

This clone was seen only once. The chain employs TRBV29-1 and TRBJ2-7; the match to TRBD2 covers 12 bases. Losses at the gene ends were 4 bases for V and 4 bases for J; bases not matched to a gene: 5. Germline V lookup: CDR1 SQVTM, CDR2 ANQGSEA. The CDR3 has 14 residues. CDR3 sequence: CSVGLTSGSYEQYF. CDR3 in DNA: TGCAGCGTTGGATTGACTAGCGGGAGTTACGAGCAGTACTTC.

The rearrangement links TRBV7-9 to TRBJ1-1; D perhaps matches TRBD1 (5 bases). The germline gives CDR1 SEHNR, CDR2 FQNEAQ (reference sequence). Trimming removed 5 bases at V and 4 bases at J, with 11 bases between. The CDR3 is 13 amino acids. Written as DNA, the CDR3 is TGTGCCAGCAGCGACAGATGGGGCACTGAAGCTTTCTTT. This codes for CASSDRWGTEAFF.

The chain uses TRBV10-3 and TRBJ2-7; 8 nucleotides align to TRBD1. The CDR3 extends over 17 amino acids. V shed 0 bases and J 3 bases; nucleotides not matched to a gene: 10. CDR1 is ENHRY and CDR2 is SYGVKD in the germline V gene. The CDR3 here is CAISESPGQASIYEQYF. Written as DNA, the CDR3 is TGTGCCATCAGTGAGTCGCCGGGACAGGCGTCAATCTACGAGCAGTACTTC.

The chain is built from TRBV7-2 and TRBJ2-1; possibly TRBD2 for D (5 bases). The CDR3 has 16 residues. Trimming took 2 bases from V and 6 from J, leaving 17 bases between them. Germline assignment: CDR1 SGHTA and CDR2 FQGNSA. CDR3 sequence (DNA): TGTGCCAGCAGCTTACTAGACCTGGCTCGGGGCAATGAGCAGTTCTTC. Translating it yields CASSLLDLARGNEQFF.

The rearrangement uses TRBV27 and TRBJ2-4, with 9 bases lining up with TRBD1. In germline, CDR1 is MNHEY, CDR2 SMNVEV (reference sequence). Unmatched junction bases numbered 6, after V lost 6 bases and J lost 9 bases. The CDR3 is 13 residues long. In nucleotides, the CDR3 is TGTGCCAGCAGCCTGGGACAGGGTCGCATTCAGTACTTC. It is translated as CASSLGQGRIQYF.

This clone has a handful of counts. The chain couples TRBV9 to TRBJ2-1; 8 nucleotides agree with TRBD1. CDR1 and CDR2 from the germline V gene are SGDLS and YYNGEE. J lost 11 bases, V lost 0 bases, and 4 bases had no gene match. The CDR3 runs to 13 residues. DNA of the CDR3: TGTGCCAGCAGCGTAGGCGGGACAGGCAAGCAGTTCTTC. This encodes CASSVGGTGKQFF.